One TCR beta chain is described in this entry. What it recognizes is unknown. These data are taken from a study of cytomegalovirus exposure and HLA in healthy donors. CDR3 length: 13 residues. Looked up from germline, CDR1 is SQVTM and CDR2 is ANQGSEA. Trimming removed 7 bases from V and 10 bases from J; junction bases left unmatched: 12. Amplification used 60 Vbeta primers and 13 Jbeta primers. Data came from immunoSEQ multiplex PCR; TCRdb stores just in-frame clones and leaves some out. The sample features approximately 79,000 clones, with about 0.83% in its top ten. Notes on the study in general: Accurate prediction of HLA-A and HLA-B alleles (for most subjects) was reportedly achieved from TCR beta sequences. 164 TCR beta chains were listed as cytomegalovirus-associated. A later examination showed that TCR association rates differed by HLA locus, with DRB1 most and HLA-C fewest. Later analysis associated a missense DCLRE1C variant with TCR beta V- and J-gene trimming.

V and J are TRBV29-1 and TRBJ2-1; 8 bases fit TRBD1. The origin of this receptor is a boy younger than 18 in good health and CMV-seronegative. Sequenced: PBMCs. The CDR3 coding sequence is TGCAGCGCCGGTGCGGGTACAGGGGGAGAGCAGTTCTTC. Translated, it gives CSAGAGTGGEQFF.